The clone carrying this T cell receptor (beta chain) was counted ten times or more. What it recognizes is unknown. The TCR beta library used iRepertoire HTBI primers with Arm-PCR amplification of CDR3. Authors' data handling: Identification yielded some 65 TRBV and 13 to 15 TRBJ segments across samples. Using its own MiXCR run on the multiplex PCR reads, TCRdb lists one record per CDR3 protein. TCRdb's processing, not the study's, gives the V and J calls here. The sample has about 400,000 distinct CDR3 sequences, around 20% seen once. These data originate in a study of regulatory T cells in long-lasting Graves disease. Study outcomes and limitations: TCR diversity in persistent Graves' patients was below that of newly diagnosed ones. Persistent patients shared more public clonotypes (2,741) than newly diagnosed patients (about 940). Peripheral blood was the sole material, not thyroid tissue.

This sample's time point: persistent/refractory GD, antithyroid drugs over 5 years with positive TRAb. The TCR library was made from RNA extracted from PBMCs. The length of the CDR3 is 14 residues. Germline V gene data show CDR1 as MNHEY and CDR2 as SVGEGT. The ends were cut back, 0 bases at V and 5 bases at J, with 8 bases in the middle. The sequenced sample was peripheral blood mononuclear cells (PBMCs), obtained when the disease was refractory, from a patient treated with antithyroid drugs. The sequence was obtained from a female donor with Graves disease. The chain employs TRBV6-2 or TRBV6-3 and TRBJ1-5, with D unclear. CDR3 sequence reads: CASSYSGGYQPQHF. DNA for the CDR3: TGTGCCAGCAGTTACTCTGGTGGGTATCAGCCCCAGCATTTT.